These T cell receptor beta chains were read from a single sample in a study of cytomegalovirus exposure and HLA in healthy donors. The assay was immunoSEQ multiplex PCR, and TCRdb's table has in-frame clones only and misses some. The repertoire holds around 200,000 clones, with about 81% as singletons. Material: PBMCs. Receptor source: a man aged 25-45 years in good health and CMV-seropositive. Each CDR3 is given without its conserved first and last residue. A D gene is named only where the DNA matches it firmly.

d_call	v_call	cdr3_aa
TRBD1	TRBV4-2	ASSQSGTAYEQY
TRBD1	TRBV7-9	ASSGWDRLIDTQY
.	TRBV6-5	ASSALMGGTEAF
TRBD1	TRBV2	ASNGQGFPNEKLF
TRBD2	TRBV6-1	ASSELGLGAGELF
TRBD1	TRBV7-6	ASSSPEGQGAQGANVLT
.	TRBV4-2	ASSQEGGSYNEQF
TRBD1	TRBV6-6	ASSSSDRGYSPLH
TRBD2	TRBV29-1	SVDGGGGSYNEQF
TRBD1	TRBV6-5	ASSLGDRAYNEQF
.	TRBV21-1	ASSLWTSGGLGKNIQY
TRBD2	TRBV6-5	ASRSGGQTQY
TRBD1	TRBV7-2	ASSPRDRGSKNTEAF
TRBD2	TRBV6-5	ASSYSGGDSYEQY
.	TRBV10-3	ATQNRVQETQY
TRBD1	TRBV6-1	ASSEADRVYEQY
.	TRBV19	ASSSGTTDKQY
TRBD2	TRBV5-4	ASSSATGTTYGEQY
TRBD2	TRBV7-2	ASSWGGEQF
TRBD2	TRBV9	ASSEGLAQTDTQY
.	TRBV11-1	ASSLGGDTQY
.	TRBV5-1	ASSRRGPNTGELF
TRBD1	TRBV2	ASSEERQGNGYT